This TCR beta chain comes out of a study of T cells after posttransplantation cyclophosphamide. Whole-study findings and limits: Recipient CMV seropositivity and CMV reactivation strongly tracked TRB clonality.

This table comes from immunoSEQ multiplex PCR, and its TCRdb copy is limited to in-frame clones, with some not included. The table lists tens of thousands of clones, roughly 92% of them singletons. To note about this clone: Antigen specificity is unknown.

Trimming pared 0 bases from V and 5 bases from J, leaving 11 bases between. Germline loops: CDR1 SGHNT, CDR2 YYREEE (reference sequence). The CDR3 loop spans 14 amino acids. The chain carries TRBV5-4 and TRBJ1-1; tentatively, D is TRBD1 (5 bases). Sequenced material: PBMCs. This clonotype was obtained from a woman in her forties or fifties in good health and a related stem cell transplant donor. The CDR3 loop is CASSLAGGGTEAFF. CDR3 coding DNA: TGTGCCAGCAGCTTGGCCGGGGGGGGAACTGAAGCTTTCTTT.